The sequence of this TCR beta chain was determined in a study of OX40 agonist ivuxolimab in advanced cancers. Whole-study context: Aged roughly 23 to 79 with a mean of about 63 years, they were roughly 83% male. Study-wide points: Antigens targeted by the expanded peripheral T cells were not determined.

Using immunoSEQ multiplex PCR, the repertoire was profiled, and TCRdb retains in-frame clones only, with some absent. The sample yields about 85,000 clones, about 86% seen once. The CDR3 totals 15 residues. V shed 5 bases, J shed 10 bases, and the junction held 10 bases outside the gene matches. Germline V gives CDR1 SGHTA, CDR2 FQGNSA. Comments on this clone: The antigen is unknown.

The chain recombines TRBV7-2 with TRBJ1-6, with 8 bases that match TRBD1. The TCR sequence derives from an adult with an advanced solid tumor such as melanoma, head and neck, liver or kidney cancer. Sample: CD4+ or CD8+ T cells sorted from blood, taken in a trial of the OX40 agonist ivuxolimab. CDR3 nucleotides: TGTGCCAGCAGCCCTAGGACAGGGCAGAGCTCACCCCTCCACTTT. The encoded protein is CASSPRTGQSSPLHF.